This T cell receptor (beta chain) comes out of a study of regulatory T cells in long-lasting Graves disease. About the research overall: Antithyroid drug exposure in newly diagnosed Graves' patients had lasted under 3 months.

The time point is: newly diagnosed GD, antithyroid drugs for less than 3 months. The TCR library was prepared using RNA isolated from PBMCs. CDR1 and CDR2 (germline): SQVTM, ANQGSEA. The CDR3 spans 14 residues. Deletions cut 7 bases from V and 3 bases from J, with 18 bases between. Researchers made TCR beta libraries by using iRepertoire HTBI primers and running Arm-PCR on CDR3 regions. TCRdb processed the multiplex PCR reads anew with MiXCR; each CDR3 protein has one entry. The repertoire holds approximately 440,000 distinct CDR3 sequences, with around 15% as singletons. These data were also reused for a study on T cells in Graves' hyperthyroidism and ophthalmopathy. That paper states: Patients were excluded because of uncontrolled infection, other autoimmune disease, pregnancy or lactation. Within blood appeared most thyroid clonotypes that had expanded above 0.001.

The sequencing here drew on peripheral blood mononuclear cells (PBMCs), taken at new diagnosis, from a patient treated with antithyroid drugs. The TCR sequence derives from a middle-aged man with Graves disease. The chain joins TRBV29-1 to TRBJ2-5, with TRBD1 as a possible D gene (5 bases). In DNA, the CDR3 is TGCAGCGCCCCCTCGCAGGGATCGGAAGAGACCCAGTACTTC. Its protein is CSAPSQGSEETQYF.